These T cell receptor beta chains were read from a single sample in a study of T-cell reconstitution after alpha-beta-depleted transplantation in children. Each CDR3 protein is one row after TCRdb ran MiXCR on the PCR reads. The sample has about 980,000 distinct CDR3 sequences; 25% to 30% are singletons. Sequenced material: PBMCs, mostly from graft donor cells, taken 360 days after TCRalphabeta/CD19-depleted stem cell transplant. These receptors all stem from a boy younger than two who had a stem cell transplant for SCID, so the T cells may come from the graft donor. Each CDR3 is given with its conserved first and last residue. A D gene is named only where the DNA matches it firmly. Clone size is shown for a subset of rows, as once, few, many or a class of expanded clone.

j_gene	d_gene	v_gene	abundance	CDR3nt	CDR3aa
TRBJ2-1	TRBD2	TRBV3-1	few	TGTGCCAGCAGCCACCCCAAGCGGGGGGCCCTCTACAATGAGCAGTTCTTC	CASSHPKRGALYNEQFF
TRBJ2-1	TRBD2	TRBV4-1	few	TGCGCCAGCAGCCGCGGGAGGGGAAGGGACAATGAGCAGTTCTTC	CASSRGRGRDNEQFF
TRBJ1-5	TRBD1	TRBV12-3/TRBV12-4	few	TGTGCCAGCACGTGGGCAGGGGGTGGGAGCAATCAGCCCCAGCATTTT	CASTWAGGGSNQPQHF
TRBJ1-6	.	TRBV7-2	once	TGTGCCAGCAGCCCCCGGACACTAGGCAATTCACCCCTCCACTTT	CASSPRTLGNSPLHF
TRBJ1-6	.	TRBV12-5	once	TGTGCTAGTGCAGCCTATAATTCACCCCTCCACTTT	CASAAYNSPLHF
TRBJ1-4	.	TRBV6-1	.	TGTGCCAGCAGTCCCAGCAGGTCTAATAAAAAACTGTTTTTT	CASSPSRSNKKLFF
TRBJ2-2	.	TRBV7-2	.	TGTGCCAGCAGCGAAACTAGAATCACCGGGGAGCTGTTTTTT	CASSETRITGELFF
TRBJ2-5	TRBD1	TRBV12-3/TRBV12-4	few	TGTGCCAGCAGATCGACAGGGGGCCCCCAAGAGACCCAGTACTTC	CASRSTGGPQETQYF
TRBJ2-1	TRBD1	TRBV9	.	TGTGCCAGCAGCGTAGGTATCACAGGGGTGACGAATGAGCAGTTCTTC	CASSVGITGVTNEQFF
TRBJ2-1	.	TRBV5-1	.	TGCGCCAGCAGCTTGGGTCCCGCTGAGCAGTTCTTC	CASSLGPAEQFF
TRBJ2-2	.	TRBV4-1	once	TGCGCCAGCAGCCAAGTCTGGGTGGGGACCGGGGAGCTGTTTTTT	CASSQVWVGTGELFF
TRBJ2-7	.	TRBV20-1	.	TGCAGTGCTACTCCCCCAGCAGGGAGGGAGCAGTACTTC	CSATPPAGREQYF
TRBJ2-1	TRBD2	TRBV6-1	.	TGTGCCAGCAGCACTACTAGCGCCAATGAGCAGTTCTTC	CASSTTSANEQFF
TRBJ2-5	.	TRBV4-3	.	TGCGCCAGCAGGGCTGATGGGGAGACCCAGTACTTC	CASRADGETQYF
TRBJ2-7	TRBD1	TRBV7-8	few	TGTGCCAGCAGGTGGGGACAGGGAGGCGAGCAGTACTTC	CASRWGQGGEQYF
TRBJ2-5	.	TRBV2	few	TGTGCCAGCAGGGGGGGACAGATGTACCAAGAGACCCAGTACTTC	CASRGGQMYQETQYF